This T cell receptor (beta chain) was identified in a study of metastatic and nonmetastatic thyroid tumors (dated by TCRdb to 2019 to 2021). A note on the overall study: The researchers compared repertoires between peripheral blood samples and tumor or nodule tissue samples from patients with malignant or benign thyroid disease.

No treatment had been received by any patient before thyroid surgery. Using T-cell receptor beta sequencing, the study looked back at clinical samples from patients collected from about 2011 to 2018. Beyond this particular receptor, the publication reports: TCR beta diversity was reported as significantly higher in malignant tumors than in benign nodules, in both blood and tumor samples.

Receptors were amplified or captured by PCR. TCRdb shows the sequencer as Illumina HiSeq 4000. The TCR beta-chain CDR3 region of each patient was profiled by high-throughput sequencing. In the source study's methods: A classifier to discriminate distant-metastatic papillary thyroid cancer patients was built from CDR3 differences across clinicopathological groups. To measure repertoire diversity the researchers used the Shannon index, while the Morisita-Horn index served to gauge how similar the tumor and blood repertoires were. TCRdb reran the public reads through fastp at Q25 and MiXCR, keeping productive beta chains. These V and J calls are TCRdb output, not the study's own analysis. This sample comprises under 95,000 clones, 8.6% of them detected only once. Jointly, the top ten make up around 8.5% of the sample. This clone was seen at least ten times. The antigen it binds to is not known. Per-base qualities were not stored, and no clone one base away is much larger.

The sample consisted of blood. This clonotype was sampled from a female donor with papillary thyroid cancer or a benign thyroid nodule (not recorded which). Some clones in this sample may be carry-over from other donors' samples.

The CDR3 in this case is CASSGTGGQAFF. In nucleotide form, the sequence is TGTGCCAGCAGCGGGACAGGGGGCCAAGCTTTCTTT. The V gene is TRBV6-1 and the J gene is TRBJ1-1, with 12 bases matching TRBD1. Trimming accounts for 6 bases at V and 9 bases at J, while the number of junction bases matched to no gene is 2. Spanning cysteine to phenylalanine, the CDR3 consists of 12 amino acids. Only the CDR3 DNA is retained, 36 bases long and in frame from the first base. Sequences MNHNS (CDR1) and SASEGT (CDR2) are obtained from the germline V gene.